The clone carrying this T cell receptor beta chain was detected a few times. Its target is not known. This sample stems from a study of T cells in Graves' hyperthyroidism and ophthalmopathy. The TCR beta CDR3 regions underwent amplification using RNA transcripts as the source. The TCR CDR3 was amplified in a first-round RT-PCR using the HTBI primer set. Each CDR3 protein is one row after TCRdb ran MiXCR on the multiplex PCR reads. The data contain hundreds of thousands of distinct CDR3 sequences, about a sixth of them singletons. Findings and caveats of the study: A 13 V-J signature model discriminated ophthalmopathy versus stable hyperthyroidism.

Per germline, CDR1 SGHTA and CDR2 FQGNSA. CDR3 length: 16 residues. The V end lost 6 bases, the J end lost 7 bases, and 21 bases lay between the germline ends. The material sequenced was blood. The chain is built from TRBV7-2 and TRBJ2-2; tentative D call: TRBD2 (5 bases). The TCR originated in a young woman with Graves' hyperthyroidism. The CDR3 DNA reads as TGTGCCAGCAGTCGGCGAGGCGGGTACACTTTCGGGGAGCTGTTTTTT. Translating it yields CASSRRGGYTFGELFF.